The 10 T cell receptor beta chains in this list originate from one sample, sequenced in a study of blood T cell repertoires in COVID-19. TCRdb's table, derived via immunoSEQ multiplex PCR, lists solely in-frame clones and lacks some. The sample includes 80,000 or so clones, 60% to 75% of them seen just once. Sequencing was performed on peripheral blood. These receptor sequences come from a man aged 50 to 60 with active or convalescent COVID-19.

This sequence joins TRBV12-5 and TRBJ2-5; D is unclear. The CDR3 is made up of 12 amino acids. Germline loops: CDR1 LGHNT, CDR2 FRNRAP. With 6 bases removed from V and 4 bases from J, the gap between germline ends came to 9 bases. CDR3 amino acids: CASGPTIETQYF. The CDR3 nucleotides read TGTGCTAGTGGCCCCACAATAGAGACCCAGTACTTC.

J is TRBJ2-3 and V is TRBV5-1, with 8 bases that match TRBD1. The junction had 2 bases not matched to a gene; V was cut back by 4 bases and J by 1 base. The CDR3 covers 14 residues. In germline, CDR1 is SGHRS, CDR2 YFSETQ. The CDR3 sequence: CASSMGQGTDTQYF. The CDR3 DNA is TGCGCCAGCAGCATGGGACAGGGCACAGATACGCAGTATTTT.

Only a few counts were recorded for this clone. CDR3 bases: TGTGCCAGCAGCTTACGACAGGGTACCAATTCACCCCTCCACTTT. Amino acids: CASSLRQGTNSPLHF. The V call is TRBV13, the J call TRBJ1-6; 7 bases are a match to TRBD1. CDR1 is PRHDT and CDR2 is FYEKMQ in the germline V gene (reference sequence). The CDR3 runs 15 residues. J lost 7 bases, V lost 2 bases, and 5 bases had no gene match.

V usage is TRBV6-6 and J usage is TRBJ1-6; tentative D call: TRBD1 (6 bases). Germline V gene sequence: CDR1 MNHNY, CDR2 SVGAGI (reference sequence). The CDR3 sequence is 14 residues long. V dropped 5 bases and J dropped 9 bases, with 14 bases sitting between them. The chain's CDR3 is CASSLDRGGSPLHF. As DNA, the CDR3 is TGTGCCAGCAGTCTCGACAGAGGGGGTTCACCCCTCCACTTT.

This clone was observed once. The V and J genes are TRBV21-1 and TRBJ2-3; no check of the table's D call, TRBD2, against the DNA was made. TRBV21-1 is listed as a pseudogene. The CDR3 covers 18 residues. This CDR3 reads CASRPQEPSGSRTDTQYF. The CDR3 DNA sequence: TGTGCCAGCAGGCCCCAGGAACCGTCCGGGAGTAGGACAGATACGCAGTATTTT.

This rearrangement joins TRBV24-1 to TRBJ1-1, with TRBD1 matching 7 bases. The CDR3 totals 15 residues. Germline trimming cut 4 bases from V and 1 base from J; bases unmatched to any gene: 5. The germline CDR1 and CDR2 sequences are KGHDR and SFDVKD. CDR3 amino acids: CATSDTRTGNTEAFF. As DNA, the CDR3 is TGTGCCACCAGTGACACCCGGACAGGGAACACTGAAGCTTTCTTT.

The chain combines TRBV7-2 with TRBJ2-1, with 7 bases aligning to TRBD2. The CDR3 totals 17 residues. Germline lookup yields CDR1 SGHTA and CDR2 FQGNSA. Trimming at V came to 1 base and at J to 5 bases, leaving 11 bases not matched to a gene. As DNA, the CDR3 is TGTGCCAGCAGCTTAGTCGCCGGGCGGGGGAGAGACAATGAGCAGTTCTTC. Protein product: CASSLVAGRGRDNEQFF. The variable domain in full, with the rest retrieved from reference TRBV7-2 and TRBJ2-1, is GAGVSQSPSNKVTEKGKDVELRCDPISGHTALYWYRQSLGQGLEFLIYFQGNSAPDKSGLPSDRFSAERTGGSVSTLTIQRTQQEDSAVYLCASSLVAGRGRDNEQFFGPGTRLTVL.

The chain uses TRBV4-3 and TRBJ2-4; maybe TRBD1 (5 bases). Germline CDR1 LGHNA, CDR2 YSLEER. CDR3 length: 19 amino acids. The V end was cut by 0 bases, the J end by 0 bases, with 18 bases between. In DNA form, the CDR3 reads TGCGCCAGCAGCCAAGAAGAGAGGCAGGGAAGAGGAGCCAAAAACATTCAGTACTTC. Protein: CASSQEERQGRGAKNIQYF.

This chain connects TRBV11-3 to TRBJ2-1; D perhaps matches TRBD1 (7 bases). Germline lookup yields CDR1 SGHNT and CDR2 YENEEA. The CDR3 is made up of 15 amino acids. V gave up 5 bases and J gave up 4 bases, with 15 bases separating them. The CDR3 nucleotides read TGTGCCAGCAGCCCGCGGGGACAGAATTACAATGAGCAGTTCTTC. Translated, it gives CASSPRGQNYNEQFF.

This chain joins TRBV7-8 and TRBJ2-3; 15 bases map to TRBD2. The CDR3 has 16 residues. Germline lookup yields CDR1 SGHVS and CDR2 FQNEAQ. V lost 5 bases, J lost 7 bases, and 7 bases stayed unmatched. The DNA of the CDR3 is TGTGCCAGCAGCCCCGGGACTAGCGGGGGGCAAAATACGCAGTATTTT. Translating gives CASSPGTSGGQNTQYF.